The source of this T cell receptor (beta chain) is a study of T cell repertoires in aging, cancer and after chemotherapy. Whole-study findings and limits: In each cancer cohort, median generation probability increased across chemotherapy, suggesting thymic output rebounded.

A remark on this clonotype: Its specificity is not known.

TCR beta rearrangements were amplified from peripheral blood genomic DNA. A mixed TRB-A/B primer pool amplified rearranged TRB by multiplex touch-down PCR. TCRdb redid the calling of the multiplex PCR reads with MiXCR, one entry per CDR3 protein. The sample has around 1,800 distinct CDR3 sequences, 20% to 25% seen once; the top ten hold roughly three fifths. Germline V lookup: CDR1 KGHSH, CDR2 LQKENI. The CDR3 length is 15 residues. With 3 bases clipped from V and 8 bases from J, the junction kept 6 bases outside the gene matches. The chain employs TRBV18 and TRBJ2-1; 11 bases line up with TRBD2. This clonotype was obtained from a human donor with a solid tumor. Sequencing input: blood. The CDR3 DNA follows: TGTGCCAGCTCACCCCTAGCGGGAGGATTCGATGAGCAGTTCTTC. It yields the protein CASSPLAGGFDEQFF.